Below are 9 T cell receptor beta chains sequenced from a single sample in a study of human T cells and chemical hapten exposure. The time point was: patch test 3, about 24 weeks after DPC sensitization. Indicated treatment: therapeutic diphenylcyclopropenone sensitization with weekly scalp DPC. TCRdb re-called the RACE reads through MiXCR, storing one row per CDR3 protein. The table shows about 190,000 distinct CDR3 sequences, with about 25% occurring only once. The starting material was whole blood, obtained in connection with sensitization to the hapten diphenylcyclopropenone (DPC). The receptor source for this set is a middle-aged woman with alopecia areata. Some clones in this sample may be carry-over from other donors' samples.

This clonotype was detected once. V and J are TRBV12-3 or TRBV12-4 and TRBJ1-1; the D gene is possibly TRBD1 (6 bases). Deletions cut 2 bases from V and 1 base from J, with 11 bases between. The CDR3 extends over 15 amino acids. The CDR3 nucleotides are TGTGCCAGCAGTTTATCAGGGACATCGAACACTGAAGCTTTCTTT. Its protein product is CASSLSGTSNTEAFF.

The gene calls are TRBV29-1 and TRBJ2-7; D is perhaps TRBD1 (6 bases). This CDR3 is built from 15 residues. The V gene's germline CDR1 is SQVTM and CDR2 ANQGSEA. Trimming removed 1 base at V and 0 bases at J, with 13 bases between. In nucleotides, the CDR3 is TGCAGCGTTGAAGTCTTCAGGGGTCTCTCCTACGAGCAGTACTTC. Its protein product is CSVEVFRGLSYEQYF.

This clonotype has more than one count but fewer than ten. This chain joins TRBV11-2 and TRBJ2-7, with 8 bases lining up with TRBD1. V lost 5 bases to trimming and J lost 3 bases; unmatched junction nucleotides: 12. Looked up from germline, CDR1 is SGHAT and CDR2 is FQNNGV. The CDR3 extends over 16 amino acids. CDR3 in DNA: TGTGCCAGCAGCCCCCGTCGACAGGGGATACGCTACGAGCAGTACTTC. Translation gives CASSPRRQGIRYEQYF. Using reference TRBV11-2 and TRBJ2-7 for the parts outside the CDR3, the full variable domain is EAGVAQSPRYKIIEKRQSVAFWCNPISGHATLYWYQQILGQGPKLLIQFQNNGVVDDSQLPKDRFSAERLKGVDSTLKIQPAKLEDSAVYLCASSPRRQGIRYEQYFGPGTRLTVT.

The V gene is TRBV10-3, the J gene TRBJ2-7; no clear D gene. Looked up from germline, CDR1 is ENHRY and CDR2 is SYGVKD. The CDR3 contains 14 residues. Trimming left V 0 bases short and J 4 bases short, with 10 bases between. The CDR3 sequence: CAISESRQTYEQYF. Written as DNA, the CDR3 is TGTGCCATCAGTGAGTCGAGGCAGACATACGAGCAGTACTTC.

This clonotype has just a few counts. The chain recombines TRBV7-9 with TRBJ2-2; TRBD1 agrees at 8 bases. The CDR3 covers 16 residues. V was clipped by 7 bases and J by 4 bases; unmatched bases: 11. Germline-derived CDR1 and CDR2 are SEHNR and FQNEAQ (reference sequence). CDR3 loop: CASINPRTGSTGELFF. The CDR3 bases are TGTGCCAGCATCAATCCCAGGACAGGGAGCACCGGGGAGCTGTTTTTT.

A few counts support this clonotype. V usage is TRBV29-1 and J usage is TRBJ1-4; a possible D gene is TRBD1 (5 bases). CDR3 size: 15 residues. V lost 4 bases to trimming and J lost 0 bases, with 12 bases between them. Germline V gives CDR1 SQVTM, CDR2 ANQGSEA. CDR3 in DNA: TGCAGCGTTGGAGGGGACGGGACAACTAATGAAAAACTGTTTTTT. Translated: CSVGGDGTTNEKLFF.

The V gene is TRBV7-9, the J gene TRBJ2-7; D may be TRBD1 (5 bases). The CDR3 has 12 residues. V lost 4 bases, J lost 3 bases, and 7 bases lay in between. Germline V gene sequence: CDR1 SEHNR, CDR2 FQNEAQ (reference sequence). Here the CDR3 reads CASSSDIYEQYF. The CDR3 nucleotides are TGTGCCAGCAGCTCGGACATCTACGAGCAGTACTTC.

The chain employs TRBV19 and TRBJ2-3; no definite D call. The V and J ends lost 0 bases and 2 bases respectively, with 15 bases between them. The CDR3 totals 17 residues. CDR1 and CDR2 from the germline V gene are LNHDA and SQIVND (reference sequence). The CDR3 region has the DNA TGTGCCAGTAGTATAGATGGCTACCCCAGGCTCACAGATACGCAGTATTTT. This codes for CASSIDGYPRLTDTQYF.

This clonotype occurred a few times. The CDR3: CASSYGQGQPQHF. CDR3 DNA sequence: TGTGCCAGCAGTTACGGACAGGGCCAGCCCCAGCATTTT. This sequence joins TRBV6-5 and TRBJ1-5, with TRBD1 identical over 8 bases. Unmatched junction bases numbered 1, after V lost 2 bases and J lost 7 bases. Germline V gene lookup returns CDR1 MNHEY and CDR2 SVGAGI. The CDR3 spans 13 residues.